The clone carrying this TCR beta chain was seen a few times. Its target is unknown. The data were obtained in a study of beta chain features in type 1 diabetes. General observations from the study: Naive, central memory and regulatory TCRB repertoires appeared more similar among patients than healthy donors.

The CDR3 totals 13 residues. The V end was cut by 0 bases, the J end by 7 bases, with 7 bases between. The germline V gene encodes CDR1 WNHNN and CDR2 SYGVQD (reference sequence). Every bit of the isolated RNA underwent reverse transcription, so sequencing read expressed TCRB transcripts. Profiled with immunoSEQ multiplex PCR; TCRdb holds only in-frame clones, not every one. This repertoire shows under 300,000 clones, 25% to 30% found once; its top ten account for roughly 4%. Source material: central memory CD4+ T cells from blood. The clonotype originates from a man aged 25 to 45 in good health. The rearrangement uses TRBV10-1 and TRBJ2-1; D not resolved. CDR3 region: CASSESGRNEQFF. The CDR3 nucleotides are TGCGCCAGCAGTGAGTCTGGGCGGAATGAGCAGTTCTTC.